The clone carrying this T cell receptor (beta chain) was detected only a few times. Its specificity is unknown. 13 Jbeta primers and 60 Vbeta primers were used for the PCR. Sequencing was performed with immunoSEQ multiplex PCR; in TCRdb, only in-frame clones are kept and a portion is missing. In the table there are some 120,000 clones, approximately 74% of which are singletons. This sample was taken from a study of cytomegalovirus exposure and HLA in healthy donors. General study points: The classifier was said to identify cytomegalovirus status with high specificity and sensitivity. For most subjects, TCR beta sequences were reported to predict HLA-A and HLA-B alleles with accuracy.

The CDR3 covers 17 residues. The germline CDR1 and CDR2 sequences are SGDLS and YYNGEE. V lost 0 bases to trimming and J lost 0 bases, with 13 bases between them. The chain carries TRBV9 and TRBJ2-4; a possible D gene is TRBD1 (5 bases). Specimen: PBMCs. The receptor was isolated from a man between 40 and 49 years old in good health and CMV-seropositive. The CDR3 DNA is TGTGCCAGCAGCGTAGAGGGCAGCCAGGGAGCCAAAAACATTCAGTACTTC. Its protein is CASSVEGSQGAKNIQYF.